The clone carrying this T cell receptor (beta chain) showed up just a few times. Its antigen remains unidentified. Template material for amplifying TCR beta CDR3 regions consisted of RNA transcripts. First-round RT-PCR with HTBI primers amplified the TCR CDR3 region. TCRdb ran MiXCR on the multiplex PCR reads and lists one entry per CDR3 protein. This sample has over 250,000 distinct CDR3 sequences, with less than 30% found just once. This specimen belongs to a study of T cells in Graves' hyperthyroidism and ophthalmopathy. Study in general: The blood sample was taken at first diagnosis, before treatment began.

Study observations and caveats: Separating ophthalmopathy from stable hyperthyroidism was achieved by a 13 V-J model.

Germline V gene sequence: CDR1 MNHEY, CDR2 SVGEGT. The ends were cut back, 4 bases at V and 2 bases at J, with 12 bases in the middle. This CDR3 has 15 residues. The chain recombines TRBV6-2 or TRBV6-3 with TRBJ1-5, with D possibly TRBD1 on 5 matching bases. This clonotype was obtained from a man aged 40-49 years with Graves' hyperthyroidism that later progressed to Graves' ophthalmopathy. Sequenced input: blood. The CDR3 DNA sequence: TGTGCCAGCAGTTCCGGGGACCTCCGCAATCAGCCCCAGCATTTT. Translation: CASSSGDLRNQPQHF.